This TCR beta chain is from a study of shared clonotypes between healthy human individuals. CDR3 length: 15 amino acids. V lost 1 base, J lost 3 bases, and 13 bases lay in between. Looked up from germline, CDR1 is SGDLS and CDR2 is YYNGEE. TCRdb's copy holds only in-frame clones and misses some; the assay was immunoSEQ multiplex PCR. This table holds approximately 1,500,000 clones, 98% found once. This clone came up once. This chain connects TRBV9 to TRBJ1-2, with D possibly matching TRBD1 (5 bases). Sequenced material: naive CD4+ T cells sorted from blood. Subset noted: CD45RA+ positively selected. This receptor was taken from a man aged 30-40 years in good health. The CDR3 is CASSVQGLSDYGYTF. The DNA for the CDR3 is TGTGCCAGCAGCGTACAGGGTTTATCGGACTATGGCTACACCTTC.